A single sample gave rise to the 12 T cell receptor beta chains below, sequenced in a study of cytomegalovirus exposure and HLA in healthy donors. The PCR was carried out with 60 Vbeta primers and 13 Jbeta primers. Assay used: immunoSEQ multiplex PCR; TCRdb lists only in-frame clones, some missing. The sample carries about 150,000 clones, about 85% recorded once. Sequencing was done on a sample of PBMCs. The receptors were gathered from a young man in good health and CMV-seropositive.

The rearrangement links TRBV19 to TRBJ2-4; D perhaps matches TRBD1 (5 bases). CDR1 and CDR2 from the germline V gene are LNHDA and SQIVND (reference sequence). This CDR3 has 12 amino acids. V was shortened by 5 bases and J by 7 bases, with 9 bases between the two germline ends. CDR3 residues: CASSWSGNIQYF. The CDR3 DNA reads TGTGCCAGTAGTTGGTCAGGGAACATTCAGTACTTC.

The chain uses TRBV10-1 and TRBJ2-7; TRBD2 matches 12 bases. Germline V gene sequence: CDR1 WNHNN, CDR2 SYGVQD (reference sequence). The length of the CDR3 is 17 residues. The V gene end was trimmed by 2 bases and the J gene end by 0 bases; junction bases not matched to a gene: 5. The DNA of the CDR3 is TGCGCCAGCAGTGAGGTAAGGACTAGCGGGGCCTCCTACGAGCAGTACGTC. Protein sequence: CASSEVRTSGASYEQYV.

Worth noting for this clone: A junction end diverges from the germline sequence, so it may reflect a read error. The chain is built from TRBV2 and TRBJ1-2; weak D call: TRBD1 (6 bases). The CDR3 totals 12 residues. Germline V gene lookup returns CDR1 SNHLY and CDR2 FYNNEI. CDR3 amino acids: CAGSTQGYGYTF. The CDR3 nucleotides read TGTGCCGGCAGTACACAGGGTTATGGCTACACCTTC.

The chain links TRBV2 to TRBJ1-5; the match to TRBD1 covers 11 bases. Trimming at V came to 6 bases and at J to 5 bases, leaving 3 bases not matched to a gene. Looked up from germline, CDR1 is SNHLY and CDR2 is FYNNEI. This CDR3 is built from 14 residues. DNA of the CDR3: TGTGCCAGCAGCTCGGACAGGGGGCATCAGCCCCAGCATTTT. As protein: CASSSDRGHQPQHF.

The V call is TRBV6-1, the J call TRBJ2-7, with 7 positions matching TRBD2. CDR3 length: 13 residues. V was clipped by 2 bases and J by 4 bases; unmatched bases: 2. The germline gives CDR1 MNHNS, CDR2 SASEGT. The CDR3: CASSEHGRYEQYF. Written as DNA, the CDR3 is TGTGCCAGCAGTGAACACGGGAGGTACGAGCAGTACTTC.

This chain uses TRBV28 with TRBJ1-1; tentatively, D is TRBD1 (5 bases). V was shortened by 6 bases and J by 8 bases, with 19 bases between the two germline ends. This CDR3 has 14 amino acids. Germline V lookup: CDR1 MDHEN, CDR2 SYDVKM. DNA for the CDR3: TGTGCCAGCAGCTCCCCGACAGCGAGAAAGGAAGCTTTCTTT. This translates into CASSSPTARKEAFF.

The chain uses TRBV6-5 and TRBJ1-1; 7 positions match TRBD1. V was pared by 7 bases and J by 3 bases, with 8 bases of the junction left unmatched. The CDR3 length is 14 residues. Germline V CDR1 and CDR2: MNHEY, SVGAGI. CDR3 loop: CASIHRGPDTEAFF. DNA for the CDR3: TGTGCCAGCATCCACAGGGGTCCTGACACTGAAGCTTTCTTT.

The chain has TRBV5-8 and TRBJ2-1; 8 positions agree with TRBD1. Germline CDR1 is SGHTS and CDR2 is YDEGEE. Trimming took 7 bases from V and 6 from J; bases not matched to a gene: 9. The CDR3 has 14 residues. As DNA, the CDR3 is TGTGCCAGCTTTACGACAGGGGAGGCCAATGAGCAGTTCTTC. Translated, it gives CASFTTGEANEQFF.

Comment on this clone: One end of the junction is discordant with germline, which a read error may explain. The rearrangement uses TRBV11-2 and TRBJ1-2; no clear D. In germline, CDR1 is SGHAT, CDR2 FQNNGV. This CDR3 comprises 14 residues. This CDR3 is CASSLARSDYGYTF. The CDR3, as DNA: TGTGCCAGCAGCTTAGCCCGATCCGACTACGGCTACACCTTC.

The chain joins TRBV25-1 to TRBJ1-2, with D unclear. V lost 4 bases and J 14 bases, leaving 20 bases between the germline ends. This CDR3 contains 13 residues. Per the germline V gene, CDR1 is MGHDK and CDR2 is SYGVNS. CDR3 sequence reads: CASSVLTTWPVTF. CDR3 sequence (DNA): TGTGCCAGCAGTGTATTAACGACTTGGCCTGTAACCTTC.

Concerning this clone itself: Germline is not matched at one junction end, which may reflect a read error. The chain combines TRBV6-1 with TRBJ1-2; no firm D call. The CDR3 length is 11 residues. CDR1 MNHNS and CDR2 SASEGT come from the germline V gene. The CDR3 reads CASSEAGLRAF. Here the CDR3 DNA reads TGTGCCAGCAGTGAAGCAGGATTGAGGGCCTTC.

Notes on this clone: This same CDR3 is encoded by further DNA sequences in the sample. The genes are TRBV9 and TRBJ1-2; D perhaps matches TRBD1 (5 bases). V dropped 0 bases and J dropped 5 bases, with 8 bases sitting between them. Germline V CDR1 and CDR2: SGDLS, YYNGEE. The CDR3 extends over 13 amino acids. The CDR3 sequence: CASSVGGGYGYTF. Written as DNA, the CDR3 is TGTGCCAGCAGCGTAGGGGGGGGGTATGGCTACACCTTC.